This T cell receptor beta chain was identified in a study of response to subunit inactivated influenza vaccine. Broader study findings: The authors suggested that few new T cells are recruited per seasonal influenza vaccination.

V lost 6 bases, J lost 8 bases, and 9 bases stayed unmatched. The length of the CDR3 is 15 residues. Germline-derived CDR1 and CDR2 are KGHSH and LQKENI. One entry per CDR3 protein, called by TCRdb with MiXCR from the RT-PCR reads. The sample includes hundreds of thousands of distinct CDR3 sequences, 15% to 20% of them seen just once. This clonotype was seen a few times. Antigen: not known. This rearrangement joins TRBV18 to TRBJ2-1; 11 bases fit TRBD2. This sequence was found in a man in his forties or fifties who received an inactivated influenza vaccine. The sample in question was PBMCs from blood, obtained 5 days after vaccination. Here the CDR3 DNA reads TGTGCCAGCTCCCGCTTAGCGGGAGGGTTGGATGAGCAGTTCTTC. It encodes CASSRLAGGLDEQFF.